This T cell receptor beta chain comes out of a study of T cell clonotyping in hematopoietic cell transplantation (dated by TCRdb to the early 2020s). In terms of the full investigation: Pretransplant recipient samples were obtained after cytoreduction. A total of some 140 blood samples were gathered in the study from a few dozen consecutive transplant recipients along with their related donors. Patients were recruited between 2015 and 2017 and followed until late 2020 or death.

The immunoSEQ assay, a bias-controlled multiplex PCR using V- and J-specific primers, was used to amplify TCR beta CDR3 regions from genomic DNA. In a second PCR step, a proprietary barcode and Illumina adapter sequences were attached to the CDR3 amplicons. An Illumina MiSeq instrument was used for sequencing of the CDR3 libraries. The authors' analysis ran thus. immunoSEQ Analyzer 3.0 was used for export and quality control, with R Bioconductor and Immunarch used for downstream analyses. Only productive rearrangements in the normalized downsampled data set went into calculating the repertoire metrics. In the normalized cohort, a clonotype counted as pathologically expanded if the clonotype was larger than 5 templates. The Inverse Simpson Index served as the measure of repertoire diversity. CMV-specificity analyses were carried out on the non-normalized data set to capture all clonotypes. TCRdb limited this immuneACCESS table to in-frame rearrangements with V and J called. A share of clones is missing; checked studies link under half to unresolved V genes, and the rest is unexplained. For V, J and clone size, that table is used; D and trimming come from the DNA. Recorded for this sample are about 50,000 clones; just over 85% of them occurred a single time. The ten largest clones add up to about 5.6% of the sample.

Sample time point, as interpreted from the label and publication: recipient sample about 28 days before transplant, after cytoreduction. Blood from recipients was drawn about 28 days before transplant and again at days 30, 100 and 180 after transplant. Using Nuclei Lysis Solution, genomic DNA was extracted from unfractionated peripheral blood mononuclear cells that were either fresh or cryopreserved. With regard to this clone: It lacks a known antigen. Base-call qualities are not available, and no considerably larger clone is one nucleotide away.

Broader findings and caveats from the paper: The sample size was limited, and CD4 and CD8 repertoire contributions could not be separated because cells were not sorted. Broader posttransplant TCR repertoire diversity was predicted by donor and pretransplant recipient Inverse Simpson Index values. Just a small fraction of recipient repertoires overlapped with donor repertoires, and more than 95% appeared de novo at the given depth. Recipient TCR diversity fell after transplant, with pathologically expanded clonotypes rising progressively from day 30 to day 180.

The V end loses 2 bases and the J end loses 4 bases, and a stretch of 12 bases separates them. Reading from cysteine to phenylalanine, the CDR3 counts 14 amino acids. This entry keeps only the CDR3 DNA: 42 bases, framed from base 1. Per the germline V gene (reference sequence), SGHNT is the CDR1 and YYREEE is the CDR2. The receptor was isolated from a man aged 55 to 70 with biphenotypic leukemia. Some clones in this sample may be carry-over from other donors' samples. The chain links TRBV5-4 with TRBJ1-1; a confident D gene designation cannot be given. The sequenced sample was peripheral blood mononuclear cells, obtained before stem cell transplant. The CDR3 corresponds to CASSLSLLGTEAFF. The DNA sequence is TGTGCCAGCAGCTTATCCCTACTAGGCACTGAAGCTTTCTTT. The CDR3, completed at both ends by the reference TRBV5-4 and TRBJ1-1 genes, gives the full variable domain ETGVTQSPTHLIKTRGQQVTLRCSSQSGHNTVSWYQQALGQGPQFIFQYYREEENGRGNFPPRFSGLQFPNYSSELNVNALELDDSALYLCASSLSLLGTEAFFGQGTRLTVV.